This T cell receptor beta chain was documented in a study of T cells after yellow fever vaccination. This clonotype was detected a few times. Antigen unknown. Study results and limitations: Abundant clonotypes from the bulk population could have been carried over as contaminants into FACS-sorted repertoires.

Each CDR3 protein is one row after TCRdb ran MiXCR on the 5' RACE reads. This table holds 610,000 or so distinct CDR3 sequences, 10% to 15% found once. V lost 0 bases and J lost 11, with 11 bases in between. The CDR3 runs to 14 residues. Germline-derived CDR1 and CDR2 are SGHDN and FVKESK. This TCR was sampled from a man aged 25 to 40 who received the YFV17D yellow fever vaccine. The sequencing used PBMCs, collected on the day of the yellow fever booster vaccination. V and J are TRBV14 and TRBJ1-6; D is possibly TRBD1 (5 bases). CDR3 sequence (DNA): TGTGCCAGCAGCCAAGATACGCCGGGACCACCCCTCCACTTT. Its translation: CASSQDTPGPPLHF. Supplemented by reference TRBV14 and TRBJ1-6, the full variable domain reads EAGVTQFPSHSVIEKGQTVTLRCDPISGHDNLYWYRRVMGKEIKFLLHFVKESKQDESGMPNNRFLAERTGGTYSTLKVQPAELEDSGVYFCASSQDTPGPPLHFGNGTRLTVT.